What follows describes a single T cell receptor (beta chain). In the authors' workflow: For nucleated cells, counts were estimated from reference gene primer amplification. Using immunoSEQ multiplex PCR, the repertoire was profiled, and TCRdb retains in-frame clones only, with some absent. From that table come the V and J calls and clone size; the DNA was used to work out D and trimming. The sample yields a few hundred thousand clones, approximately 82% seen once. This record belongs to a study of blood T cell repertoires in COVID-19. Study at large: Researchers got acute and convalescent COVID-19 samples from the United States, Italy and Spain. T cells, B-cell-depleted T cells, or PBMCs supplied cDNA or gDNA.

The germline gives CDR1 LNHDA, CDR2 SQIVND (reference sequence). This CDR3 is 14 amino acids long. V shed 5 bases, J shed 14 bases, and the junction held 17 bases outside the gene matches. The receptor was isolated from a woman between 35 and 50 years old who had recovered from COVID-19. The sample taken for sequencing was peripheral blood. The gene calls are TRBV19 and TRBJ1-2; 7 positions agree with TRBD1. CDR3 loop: CASSSTGRGYGWTF. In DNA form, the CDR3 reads TGTGCCAGTAGTTCGACAGGGCGAGGATATGGCTGGACCTTC.